The 31 T cell receptor beta chains listed next were all sequenced from one sample in a study of blood T cell repertoires in COVID-19 (dated by TCRdb to 2018 to 2021). Preparation of the library involved the immunoSEQ multiplex PCR assay. TCRdb provides this immuneACCESS table in a form limited to in-frame rearrangements. Some clones are lacking; in checked studies, under half of them reflect an unresolved V gene, and why the rest are absent is not known. The sample profile shows 32,000 or so clones; about 86% of them were found once. The biggest ten clones account for around 6.5% of the sample. The sample was peripheral blood. These receptors all come from a human donor in a cohort sampled during active COVID-19.

J is TRBJ2-7 and V is TRBV6-5, with TRBD1 identical over 10 bases. Trimming at V came to 7 bases and at J to 3 bases, leaving 6 bases not matched to a gene. Germline assignment: CDR1 MNHEY and CDR2 SVGAGI. CDR3 length equals 14 residues. The CDR3 here is CASNWDRGDYEQYF. In DNA, the CDR3 is TGTGCCAGCAATTGGGACAGGGGAGACTACGAGCAGTACTTC.

This clone was counted once. This chain uses TRBV28 with TRBJ1-2, with D possibly TRBD1 on 6 matching bases. CDR1 is MDHEN and CDR2 is SYDVKM in the germline V gene. V gave up 3 bases and J gave up 2 bases, with 13 bases separating them. This CDR3 is 15 amino acids long. The DNA of the CDR3 is TGTGCCAGCAGTTTCAGGGCAGGGGTAAACTATGGCTACACCTTC. Amino acid sequence: CASSFRAGVNYGYTF.

This chain connects TRBV5-6 to TRBJ2-7; possible D gene TRBD1, 6 bases. The V end lost 7 bases, the J end lost 0 bases, and 8 bases lay between the germline ends. The germline gives CDR1 SGHDT, CDR2 YYEEEE. This CDR3 has 12 residues. The CDR3 sequence is CASGGSSYEQYF. The CDR3 coding sequence is TGTGCCAGCGGGGGCAGCTCCTACGAGCAGTACTTC.

The V call is TRBV28, the J call TRBJ2-5; no definite D call. This CDR3 contains 14 residues. Germline-derived CDR1 and CDR2 are MDHEN and SYDVKM. Trimming pared 1 base from V and 4 bases from J, leaving 10 bases between. The CDR3 DNA sequence: TGTGCCAGCAGTTTATCTCTGATGCGAGAGACCCAGTACTTC. This encodes CASSLSLMRETQYF.

The chain links TRBV11-2 to TRBJ1-1; 7 bases are shared with TRBD1. CDR1 and CDR2 from the germline V gene are SGHAT and FQNNGV. CDR3 length equals 14 residues. Germline trimming cut 1 base from V and 11 bases from J; bases unmatched to any gene: 10. CDR3 protein: CASSLGRDRVVAFF. The CDR3 DNA is TGTGCCAGCAGCTTAGGTCGCGACAGGGTCGTCGCTTTCTTT. The full variable domain, with the rest looked up from reference TRBV11-2 and TRBJ1-1, is EAGVAQSPRYKIIEKRQSVAFWCNPISGHATLYWYQQILGQGPKLLIQFQNNGVVDDSQLPKDRFSAERLKGVDSTLKIQPAKLEDSAVYLCASSLGRDRVVAFFGQGTRLTVV.

This chain links TRBV11-3 with TRBJ2-2, with 7 bases matching TRBD2. J lost 1 base, V lost 4 bases, and 0 bases had no gene match. The CDR3 totals 14 residues. The germline CDR1 and CDR2 sequences are SGHNT and YENEEA. The CDR3 region is CASSSGGNTGELFF. The DNA for the CDR3 is TGTGCCAGCAGCTCGGGGGGGAACACCGGGGAGCTGTTTTTT. Full variable domain (rest looked up from reference TRBV11-3 and TRBJ2-2): EAGVVQSPRYKIIEKKQPVAFWCNPISGHNTLYWYLQNLGQGPELLIRYENEEAVDDSQLPKDRFSAERLKGVDSTLKIQPAELGDSAVYLCASSSGGNTGELFFGEGSRLTVL.

V is TRBV5-6 and J is TRBJ2-2; D is possibly TRBD2 (7 bases). From germline, CDR1 is SGHDT and CDR2 YYEEEE. The CDR3 is 17 amino acids. Trimming removed 7 bases from V and 3 bases from J, with 22 bases in between. CDR3 protein: CASALGGLTPDTGELFF. Written as DNA, the CDR3 is TGTGCCAGCGCCTTGGGGGGGCTAACGCCCGACACCGGGGAGCTGTTTTTT.

This chain joins TRBV10-1 and TRBJ2-3, with TRBD1 as a possible D gene (5 bases). V lost 0 bases to trimming and J lost 2 bases, with 12 bases between them. The CDR3 is 16 residues long. Germline V gene data show CDR1 as WNHNN and CDR2 as SYGVQD (reference sequence). The CDR3 region is CASSESKGPPTDTQYF. The CDR3, as DNA: TGCGCCAGCAGTGAGTCGAAGGGGCCTCCCACAGATACGCAGTATTTT.

V is TRBV11-1 and J is TRBJ2-3; a possible D gene is TRBD2 (5 bases). Germline assignment: CDR1 SGHAT and CDR2 FQDESV (reference sequence). Trimming removed 4 bases at V and 0 bases at J, with 8 bases between. CDR3 size: 14 residues. CDR3 amino acids: CASSWERSTDTQYF. In nucleotides, the CDR3 is TGTGCCAGCAGCTGGGAGAGGAGCACAGATACGCAGTATTTT. The full variable domain, in which reference TRBV11-1 and TRBJ2-3 provide the parts outside the CDR3, is EAEVAQSPRYKITEKSQAVAFWCDPISGHATLYWYRQILGQGPELLVQFQDESVVDDSQLPKDRFSAERLKGVDSTLKIQPAELGDSAMYLCASSWERSTDTQYFGPGTRLTVL.

This clone has a single count. V is TRBV20-1 and J is TRBJ2-1, with 13 bases aligning to TRBD2. CDR3 length equals 21 residues. Germline V gives CDR1 DFQATT, CDR2 SNEGSKA (reference sequence). V gave up 3 bases and J gave up 1 base; unmatched junction bases: 18. The CDR3 region has the DNA TGCAGTGCTAGTCCCGTCGGACTAGCGGGAGCGGCAAGGGGTTCCTACAATGAGCAGTTCTTC. Translating gives CSASPVGLAGAARGSYNEQFF.

The J gene is TRBJ2-7, the V gene TRBV7-2, with 7 bases fitting TRBD2. The CDR3 has 14 residues. J lost 6 bases, V lost 5 bases, and 10 bases had no gene match. In germline, CDR1 is SGHTA, CDR2 FQGNSA. CDR3 amino acids: CASSAQAGRGEQYF. DNA for the CDR3: TGTGCCAGCAGCGCCCAGGCAGGGAGGGGCGAGCAGTACTTC.

This clone was counted only a few times. V gene TRBV3-1 (or the pseudogene TRBV3-2) combines with J gene TRBJ1-1; D may be TRBD1 (5 bases). This CDR3 contains 13 residues. Germline V gene data show CDR1 as LGHDT and CDR2 as YNNKEL (reference sequence). V shed 8 bases and J shed 1 base, with 11 bases lying between them. The CDR3 bases are TGTGCCAGCGTGGGGCAGCCGAACACTGAAGCTTTCTTT. This translates into CASVGQPNTEAFF.

This clone was picked up one time. The chain carries TRBV11-2 and TRBJ1-6; 8 nucleotides match TRBD1. After removal of 5 bases from V and 8 bases from J, the junction contained 8 bases not matched to a gene. Germline V gene data show CDR1 as SGHAT and CDR2 as FQNNGV. This CDR3 has 15 amino acids. CDR3 amino acids: CASSPRGREDSPLHF. CDR3 nucleotides: TGTGCCAGCAGCCCCAGGGGGCGCGAAGATTCACCCCTCCACTTT.

This clone has just one count. V and J are TRBV7-2 and TRBJ2-1; no definite D call. This CDR3 has 16 amino acids. The germline CDR1 and CDR2 sequences are SGHTA and FQGNSA. With 4 bases removed from V and 0 bases from J, the gap between germline ends came to 13 bases. CDR3 amino acids: CASSSQATRSYNEQFF. Here the CDR3 DNA reads TGTGCCAGCAGCTCCCAGGCGACCCGCTCCTACAATGAGCAGTTCTTC.

The chain has TRBV7-2 and TRBJ1-5; 7 nucleotides agree with TRBD1. Per the germline V gene, CDR1 is SGHTA and CDR2 is FQGNSA. The junction had 3 bases not matched to a gene; V was cut back by 3 bases and J by 4 bases. The CDR3 is 14 residues long. The CDR3 coding sequence is TGTGCCAGCAGCTTCGGGACAGCAAATCAGCCCCAGCATTTT. Protein: CASSFGTANQPQHF.

This clone turned up a few times. V and J are TRBV2 and TRBJ2-3; 8 bases fit TRBD2. The CDR3 is made up of 16 amino acids. Germline CDR1 reads SNHLY; CDR2 reads FYNNEI. With 4 bases clipped from V and 1 base from J, the junction kept 7 bases outside the gene matches. CDR3 loop: CASSADGGGGTDTQYF. CDR3 nucleotide sequence: TGTGCCAGCAGTGCGGACGGGGGGGGTGGCACAGATACGCAGTATTTT.

This clone was seen more than once but under ten times. The chain carries TRBV6-1 and TRBJ1-1, with D uncertain. CDR3 length: 14 amino acids. With 2 bases removed from V and 0 bases from J, the gap between germline ends came to 7 bases. Germline V gene lookup returns CDR1 MNHNS and CDR2 SASEGT. CDR3 coding DNA: TGTGCCAGCAGTGAAAGGCGGCTGAACACTGAAGCTTTCTTT. Amino acid sequence: CASSERRLNTEAFF.

V is TRBV4-1 and J is TRBJ2-2; 9 nucleotides line up with TRBD2. J was trimmed by 11 bases and V by 4 bases; bases with no gene match: 8. Per the germline V gene, CDR1 is MGHRA and CDR2 is YSYEKL. The CDR3 is 14 residues long. Here the CDR3 DNA reads TGCGCCAGCAGCCTCTCCGGTAGCGGGAGTGAGCTGTTTTTT. Amino acid sequence: CASSLSGSGSELFF.

The chain couples TRBV3-1 (or the pseudogene TRBV3-2) to TRBJ2-2, with a weak D call TRBD2 (6 bases). Looked up from germline, CDR1 is LGHDT and CDR2 is YNNKEL (reference sequence). The CDR3 has 14 residues. Deletions cut 4 bases from V and 3 bases from J, with 9 bases between. CDR3 DNA: TGTGCCAGCAGCCTTACTAGCTACACCGGGGAGCTGTTTTTT. Protein sequence: CASSLTSYTGELFF.

The rearrangement uses TRBV5-1 and TRBJ2-1; D gene uncertain. Trimming left V 9 bases short and J 0 bases short, with 13 bases between. CDR3 length: 14 residues. CDR1 is SGHRS, CDR2 YFSETQ, per germline. CDR3 region: CATGRAGSYNEQFF. DNA for the CDR3: TGCGCCACCGGTCGAGCCGGCTCCTACAATGAGCAGTTCTTC. Supplemented by reference TRBV5-1 and TRBJ2-1, the full variable domain reads KAGVTQTPRYLIKTRGQQVTLSCSPISGHRSVSWYQQTPGQGLQFLFEYFSETQRNKGNFPGRFSGRQFSNSRSEMNVSTLELGDSALYLCATGRAGSYNEQFFGPGTRLTVL.

This chain uses TRBV12-5 with TRBJ2-4, with a weak D call TRBD1 (7 bases). Germline V gene data show CDR1 as LGHNT and CDR2 as FRNRAP. The CDR3 runs to 17 residues. V dropped 0 bases and J dropped 9 bases, with 21 bases sitting between them. CDR3 loop: CASGLVSGGLSPPIQYF. Written as DNA, the CDR3 is TGTGCTAGTGGTTTGGTATCAGGGGGACTGTCCCCTCCCATTCAGTACTTC.

Only a few counts were recorded for this clone. The chain links TRBV10-3 to TRBJ2-1; 10 bases align to TRBD2. Germline assignment: CDR1 ENHRY and CDR2 SYGVKD. Trimming took 7 bases from V and 6 from J; bases not matched to a gene: 6. CDR3 length equals 14 residues. The CDR3 loop reads CAINQAGGTNEQFF. The CDR3 bases are TGTGCCATCAACCAAGCGGGAGGGACCAATGAGCAGTTCTTC.

The V gene is TRBV10-2, the J gene TRBJ2-7; no definite D call. The CDR3 loop spans 15 amino acids. Germline CDR1 reads WSHSY; CDR2 reads SAAADI. Trimming pared 2 bases from V and 0 bases from J, leaving 11 bases between. CDR3 in amino acids: CASSEGQVRSYEQYF. Written as DNA, the CDR3 is TGCGCCAGCAGTGAGGGGCAGGTTCGCTCCTACGAGCAGTACTTC.

This sequence joins TRBV27 and TRBJ1-2; a weak D match, TRBD1 (6 bases). Deletions cut 5 bases from V and 4 bases from J, with 14 bases between. The CDR3 runs to 14 residues. Germline V gene sequence: CDR1 MNHEY, CDR2 SMNVEV (reference sequence). DNA of the CDR3: TGTGCCAGCAGTAGACAGGACAGATTCTATGGCTACACCTTC. Translating gives CASSRQDRFYGYTF.

The V and J genes are TRBV5-1 and TRBJ2-2; D is ambiguous. V lost 0 bases, J lost 1 base, and 7 bases lay in between. Germline V gene lookup returns CDR1 SGHRS and CDR2 YFSETQ. The CDR3 consists of 15 residues. DNA of the CDR3: TGCGCCAGCAGCTTGGACCTAGGGAACACCGGGGAGCTGTTTTTT. It yields the protein CASSLDLGNTGELFF.

V usage is TRBV14 and J usage is TRBJ2-1, with D hard to call. The CDR3 runs to 14 residues. Trimming removed 4 bases at V and 8 bases at J, with 15 bases between. Per germline, CDR1 SGHDN and CDR2 FVKESK. CDR3 residues: CASSRSARWDEQFF. The CDR3 DNA is TGTGCCAGCAGCCGATCTGCGCGGTGGGATGAGCAGTTCTTC.

The chain combines TRBV7-9 with TRBJ2-7; TRBD2 agrees at 9 bases. V trimming: 7 bases; J trimming: 4 bases; junction bases outside the gene matches: 11. Germline loops: CDR1 SEHNR, CDR2 FQNEAQ (reference sequence). CDR3 length: 15 amino acids. CDR3 in DNA: TGTGCCAGCATCCCACTGAGGCTAGCGGGGTACGAGCAGTACTTC. This encodes CASIPLRLAGYEQYF.

The V call is TRBV3-1 (or the pseudogene TRBV3-2), the J call TRBJ2-5, with 10 bases fitting TRBD2. Germline loops: CDR1 LGHDT, CDR2 YNNKEL (reference sequence). The CDR3 contains 16 residues. V gave up 0 bases and J gave up 4 bases; unmatched junction bases: 5. The CDR3 sequence: CASSQDVSGGAETQYF. The CDR3 nucleotides read TGTGCCAGCAGCCAAGATGTAAGCGGGGGGGCAGAGACCCAGTACTTC.

The J gene is TRBJ2-1, the V gene TRBV3-1 (or the pseudogene TRBV3-2); 9 bases agree with TRBD2. The CDR3 sequence is 16 residues long. Looked up from germline, CDR1 is LGHDT and CDR2 is YNNKEL (reference sequence). J was trimmed by 0 bases and V by 5 bases; bases with no gene match: 5. DNA for the CDR3: TGTGCCAGCAGCTCGCAGCGGGGGGACTCCTACAATGAGCAGTTCTTC. Its translation is CASSSQRGDSYNEQFF.

This clone was found a few times. This chain connects TRBV6-1 to TRBJ1-4, with TRBD1 as a possible D gene (5 bases). This CDR3 is built from 15 residues. Trimming shortened V by 2 bases and J by 3 bases, and 10 bases separated the two germline ends. Germline CDR1 and CDR2: MNHNS and SASEGT. The CDR3 coding sequence is TGTGCCAGCAGTGAACATCAGGGCGCTAATGAAAAACTGTTTTTT. Translating it yields CASSEHQGANEKLFF.

The J gene is TRBJ2-3, the V gene TRBV14, with 7 bases that match TRBD1. The CDR3 sequence is 18 residues long. Looked up from germline, CDR1 is SGHDN and CDR2 is FVKESK. Germline trimming cut 1 base from V and 2 bases from J; bases unmatched to any gene: 12. The CDR3 DNA sequence: TGTGCCAGCAGCCAAGGTCTCGGACAGGTTAAAATCACAGATACGCAGTATTTT. This sequence encodes CASSQGLGQVKITDTQYF. The full variable domain, rest sourced from reference TRBV14 and TRBJ2-3, is EAGVTQFPSHSVIEKGQTVTLRCDPISGHDNLYWYRRVMGKEIKFLLHFVKESKQDESGMPNNRFLAERTGGTYSTLKVQPAELEDSGVYFCASSQGLGQVKITDTQYFGPGTRLTVL.